The following is a T cell receptor (beta chain) sequence with its context. The data stem from a study of blood T cell repertoires in COVID-19. Study in general: From the United States, Italy and Spain came samples of acute and convalescent COVID-19. Nucleic acid was either cDNA or gDNA, and it came from T cells, B-cell-depleted T cells, or PBMCs.

The CDR3 covers 15 residues. J lost 3 bases, V lost 6 bases, and 7 bases had no gene match. Germline V gives CDR1 SGHTA, CDR2 FQGNSA. Authors' methods: Estimates of nucleated cell counts were drawn from the amplification of reference gene primers. Produced via immunoSEQ multiplex PCR; TCRdb's table is partial and in-frame only. The DNA gave D and trimming, while V, J and clone size come from that table. Counted here are about 300,000 clones, 86% occurring once; the ten biggest clones make up under 2%. The origin of this receptor is a woman between 50 and 59 years old with acute or convalescent COVID-19. V is TRBV7-2 and J is TRBJ1-5, with 8 bases matching TRBD1. Source material: peripheral blood. The CDR3 here is CASRPPGGLNQPQHF. The DNA of the CDR3 is TGTGCCAGCAGGCCCCCAGGGGGCCTCAATCAGCCCCAGCATTTT.